This TCR beta chain was identified in a study of T cell responses to AZD1222 COVID-19 vaccine. Findings and limits, study-wide: Only 5 or 6 people who got AZD1222 tested seropositive at baseline. The sample set comprised mostly white British donors with more females, and clonal diversity was possibly underestimated. Along spike, vaccine-associated CD4 TCRs were found throughout, with dominance at 160-218 and 743-854.

Assay used: immunoSEQ multiplex PCR; TCRdb lists only in-frame clones, some missing. The sample lists over 75,000 clones; approximately 89% were seen once. This CDR3 is built from 19 residues. About this clone: The target antigen is unknown.

The rearrangement links TRBV21-1 to TRBJ2-1; TRBD2, as called in the table, went unchecked against the DNA. TRBV21-1 is labeled a pseudogene. The source of this sequence is an adult in good health. The source was peripheral blood, collected on day 0 of AZD1222 vaccination. This chain's CDR3 is CASSKGGLAGGFCDNEQFF. CDR3 DNA sequence: TGTGCCAGCAGCAAAGGAGGACTAGCGGGAGGGTTTTGTGACAATGAGCAGTTCTTC.